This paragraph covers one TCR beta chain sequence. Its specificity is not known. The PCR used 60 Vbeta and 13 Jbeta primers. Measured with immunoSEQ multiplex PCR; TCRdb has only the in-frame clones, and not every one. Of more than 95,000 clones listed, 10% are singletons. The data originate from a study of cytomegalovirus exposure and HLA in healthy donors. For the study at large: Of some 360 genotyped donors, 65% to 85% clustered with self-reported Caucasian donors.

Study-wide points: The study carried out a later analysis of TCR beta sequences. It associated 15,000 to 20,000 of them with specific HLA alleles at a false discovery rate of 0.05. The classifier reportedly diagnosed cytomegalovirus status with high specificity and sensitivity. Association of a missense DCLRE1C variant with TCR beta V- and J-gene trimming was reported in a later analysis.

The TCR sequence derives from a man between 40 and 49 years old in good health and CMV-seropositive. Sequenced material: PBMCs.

The DNA for the CDR3 is TGTGCCAGCAGTTCCGCAGGCTATGGCTACACCTTC. It codes for CASSSAGYGYTF. The J gene is TRBJ1-2, the V gene TRBV6-5; D is uncertain. The germline V gene encodes CDR1 MNHEY and CDR2 SVGAGI. The V end was cut by 4 bases, the J end by 4 bases, with 7 bases between. CDR3 length equals 12 residues.